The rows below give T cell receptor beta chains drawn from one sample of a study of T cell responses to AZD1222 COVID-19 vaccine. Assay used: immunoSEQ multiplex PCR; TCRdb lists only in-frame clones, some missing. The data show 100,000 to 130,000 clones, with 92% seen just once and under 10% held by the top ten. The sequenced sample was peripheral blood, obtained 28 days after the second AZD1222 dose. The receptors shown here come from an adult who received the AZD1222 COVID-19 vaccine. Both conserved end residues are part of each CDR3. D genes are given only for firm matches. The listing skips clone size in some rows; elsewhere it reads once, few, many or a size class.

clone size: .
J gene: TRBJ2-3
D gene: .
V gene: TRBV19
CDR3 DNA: TGTGCCAGTAGTATAGGGGGAGCAGCCACAGATACGCAGTATTTT
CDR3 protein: CASSIGGAATDTQYF

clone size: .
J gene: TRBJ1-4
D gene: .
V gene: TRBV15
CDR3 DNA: TGTGCCACCAGCACGTCAACTAATGAAAAACTGTTTTTT
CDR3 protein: CATSTSTNEKLFF

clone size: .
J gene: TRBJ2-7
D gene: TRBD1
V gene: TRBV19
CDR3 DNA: TGTGCCAGTAGTCCCGGACAGGGACCCTACCACGAGCAGTACTTC
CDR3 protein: CASSPGQGPYHEQYF

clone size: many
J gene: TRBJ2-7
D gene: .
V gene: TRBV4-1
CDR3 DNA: TGCGCCAGCAGCCAAGCCGCGGAGAGCTCCTACGAGCAGTACTTC
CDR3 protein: CASSQAAESSYEQYF

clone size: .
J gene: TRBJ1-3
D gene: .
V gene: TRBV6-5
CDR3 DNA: TGTGCCAGCAGCCTAGGACAGGGAAACACCATATATTTT
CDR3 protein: CASSLGQGNTIYF

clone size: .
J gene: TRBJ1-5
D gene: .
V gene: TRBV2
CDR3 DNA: TGTGCCAGCAGTGAAGCGGCTAGAGGCCCGGGTTATAGCAATCAGCCCCAGCATTTT
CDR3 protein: CASSEAARGPGYSNQPQHF

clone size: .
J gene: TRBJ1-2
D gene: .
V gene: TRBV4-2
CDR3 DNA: TGTGCCAGCAGCCAAGATCGAAAGGGAGCTAACTATGGCTACACCTTC
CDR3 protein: CASSQDRKGANYGYTF

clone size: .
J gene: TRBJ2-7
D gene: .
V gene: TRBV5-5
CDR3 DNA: TGTGCCAGCAGCTCTCTAATAACCTCCTACGAGCAGTACTTC
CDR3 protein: CASSSLITSYEQYF

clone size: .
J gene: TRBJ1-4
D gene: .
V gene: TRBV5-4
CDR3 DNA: TGTGCCAGCAGCCATCCCGACCGACGCGAACTGTTTTTT
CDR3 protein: CASSHPDRRELFF

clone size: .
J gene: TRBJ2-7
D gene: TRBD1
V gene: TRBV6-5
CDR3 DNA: TGTGCCAGCAACCGTGGTCCAGGGGGCCTCTACGAGCAGTACTTC
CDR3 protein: CASNRGPGGLYEQYF

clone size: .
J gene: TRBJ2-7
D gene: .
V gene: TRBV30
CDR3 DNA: TGTGCCTGGAGTGATGAGTTAGGCTACGAGCAGTACTTC
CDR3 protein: CAWSDELGYEQYF

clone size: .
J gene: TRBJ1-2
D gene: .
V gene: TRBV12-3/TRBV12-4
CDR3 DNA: TGTGCCAGCAGTTTAGGGGGGAACGGCTACACCTTC
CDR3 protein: CASSLGGNGYTF

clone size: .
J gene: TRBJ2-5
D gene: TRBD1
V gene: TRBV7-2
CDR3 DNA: TGTGCCAGCAGGAAGGCTGGGACAGGGGGTGGAGAGACCCAGTACTTC
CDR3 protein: CASRKAGTGGGETQYF